This TCR beta chain was documented in a study of shared clonotypes between healthy human individuals. Study-wide points: Sorted-subset samples were not fully sequenced, rarefaction indicated. Non-shared clonotypes had lower generation probabilities than those shared by all four donors.

The CDR3 covers 13 residues. Germline V gene lookup returns CDR1 MGHRA and CDR2 YSYEKL. V was shortened by 3 bases and J by 9 bases, with 12 bases between the two germline ends. The naive CD8 population came from CD45RO-negative cells selected for CCR7, without terminally differentiated effector memory CD45RA+ cells. On this clone itself: Its antigen remains unidentified. Other DNA sequences from this sample encode an identical CDR3 as well.

The table came from immunoSEQ multiplex PCR; TCRdb's copy has only in-frame clones and leaves some out. Among 1.5 million to 2.5 million clones listed, about 95% were seen once. This chain links TRBV4-1 with TRBJ2-1; D is possibly TRBD1 or TRBD2 (5 bases each). The sample consisted of naive CD8+ T cells sorted from blood. The sequence was obtained from a man aged 18 to 30 in good health. The CDR3 here is CASSQGTLGEQFF. DNA for the CDR3: TGCGCCAGCAGCCAGGGGACCCTCGGTGAGCAGTTCTTC.